This passage covers 9 T cell receptor beta chains from one sample sequenced in a study of blood T cell repertoires in COVID-19. Using immunoSEQ multiplex PCR, the repertoire was profiled, and TCRdb retains in-frame clones only, with some absent. The data show roughly 70,000 clones, around 90% seen once. The sample consisted of peripheral blood. The source is a man between 50 and 59 years old with acute or convalescent COVID-19.

The chain joins TRBV28 to TRBJ1-5; D might be TRBD1 (5 bases). This CDR3 comprises 14 residues. Germline lookup yields CDR1 MDHEN and CDR2 SYDVKM. Deletions cut 2 bases from V and 4 bases from J, with 9 bases between. CDR3 in DNA: TGTGCCAGCAGTTTACAACAGGTTAATCAGCCCCAGCATTTT. It is translated as CASSLQQVNQPQHF.

This clone was seen a few times. The chain employs TRBV7-9 and TRBJ1-2; 7 positions match TRBD1. This CDR3 region has 15 residues. V shed 6 bases and J 5 bases; nucleotides not matched to a gene: 12. Germline V gene lookup returns CDR1 SEHNR and CDR2 FQNEAQ (reference sequence). The CDR3 spells CASSHKQTGRYGYTF. The DNA for the CDR3 is TGTGCCAGCAGTCATAAACAGACAGGGAGGTATGGCTACACCTTC.

V usage is TRBV12-3 or TRBV12-4 and J usage is TRBJ1-1; 10 bases are a match to TRBD1. The CDR3 sequence is 13 residues long. The V segment lost 5 bases and the J segment 7 bases; nucleotides outside the gene matches: 4. The CDR3 nucleotides read TGTGCCAGCAGTCCCCGGACAGGGGGTGAAGCTTTCTTT. Translation gives CASSPRTGGEAFF.

The chain has TRBV3-1 (or the pseudogene TRBV3-2) and TRBJ2-2; 11 bases fit TRBD1. The CDR3 spans 17 residues. The J segment lost 5 bases and the V segment lost 4 bases, leaving 9 bases of the junction unmatched. Germline-derived CDR1 and CDR2 are LGHDT and YNNKEL (reference sequence). The CDR3, as DNA: TGTGCCAGCAGCCTCCATGTAGGGACAGGGGGGACCGGGGAGCTGTTTTTT. Translated: CASSLHVGTGGTGELFF.

The CDR3 protein is CASSRLAGVSTDTQYF. The DNA of the CDR3 is TGCGCCAGCAGCCGTCTAGCGGGAGTGTCGACAGATACGCAGTATTTT. The chain uses TRBV4-1 and TRBJ2-3; 10 nucleotides align to TRBD2. The CDR3 extends over 16 amino acids. Losses at the gene ends were 4 bases for V and 3 bases for J; bases not matched to a gene: 7. CDR1 is MGHRA, CDR2 YSYEKL, per germline.

J is TRBJ1-2 and V is TRBV27; 7 positions match TRBD1. The V segment lost 5 bases and the J segment 4 bases; nucleotides outside the gene matches: 7. The CDR3 extends over 14 amino acids. The V gene's germline CDR1 is MNHEY and CDR2 SMNVEV (reference sequence). Written as DNA, the CDR3 is TGTGCCAGCAGTAGCCGGGACAGCTTCTATGGCTACACCTTC. Its protein product is CASSSRDSFYGYTF.

The chain carries TRBV7-2 and TRBJ1-6, with TRBD1 matching 12 bases. Germline CDR1 is SGHTA and CDR2 is FQGNSA. The CDR3 extends over 15 amino acids. Unmatched junction bases numbered 11, after V lost 2 bases and J lost 18 bases. The CDR3 loop reads CASSLTSGQGATSHF. Here the CDR3 DNA reads TGTGCCAGCAGCTTAACTTCGGGACAGGGGGCCACTAGCCACTTT.

The CDR3 protein is CASSSVRRNNYGYTF. In nucleotides, the CDR3 is TGTGCCAGCAGCTCTGTAAGGAGGAATAACTATGGCTACACCTTC. The genes are TRBV7-9 and TRBJ1-2; D gene unclear. Trimming took off 4 bases at V and 1 base at J, with 13 bases between the two ends. Germline V gene data show CDR1 as SEHNR and CDR2 as FQNEAQ (reference sequence). The CDR3 length is 15 residues.

The V and J genes are TRBV4-2 and TRBJ1-4, with 9 bases identical to TRBD1. The CDR3 has 17 residues. Germline assignment: CDR1 LGHNA and CDR2 YNFKEQ. Unmatched junction bases numbered 9, after V lost 0 bases and J lost 7 bases. The CDR3 protein is CASSQDGAGTGSEKLFF. CDR3 sequence (DNA): TGTGCCAGCAGCCAAGATGGAGCCGGGACAGGGAGTGAAAAACTGTTTTTT.